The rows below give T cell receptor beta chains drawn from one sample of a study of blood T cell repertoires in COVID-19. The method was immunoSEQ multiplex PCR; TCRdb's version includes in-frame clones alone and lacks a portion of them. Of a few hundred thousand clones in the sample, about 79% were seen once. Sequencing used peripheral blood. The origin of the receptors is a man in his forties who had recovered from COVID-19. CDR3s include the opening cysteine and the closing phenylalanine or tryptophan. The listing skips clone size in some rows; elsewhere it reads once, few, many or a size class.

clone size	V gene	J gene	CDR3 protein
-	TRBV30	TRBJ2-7	CAWSGIGGGYEQYF
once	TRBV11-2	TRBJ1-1	CASSLVPGQLVEAFF
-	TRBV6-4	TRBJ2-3	CASSRTSESTDTQYF
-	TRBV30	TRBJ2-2	CAWRPPPGHPTGELFF
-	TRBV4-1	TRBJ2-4	CASSPWGTRGDIQYF
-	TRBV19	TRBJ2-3	CASSIGGGGDTQYF
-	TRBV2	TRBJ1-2	CASRPSGTGFSGGYTF
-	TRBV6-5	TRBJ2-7	CASSYASSGYEQYF
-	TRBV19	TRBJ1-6	CASSIRPGTASMSPLHF
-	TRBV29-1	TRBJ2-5	CSVEGYRSQETQYF
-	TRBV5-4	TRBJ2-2	CASSTRNTGELFF
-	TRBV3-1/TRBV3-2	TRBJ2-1	CASSPPRGEGSYNEQFF
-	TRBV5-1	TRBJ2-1	CASSLGHTTIGRLVISNEQFF
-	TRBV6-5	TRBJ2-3	CASRAGGSDTQYF
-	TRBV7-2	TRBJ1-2	CASSLDSGAGALSNYGYTF
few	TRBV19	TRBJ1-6	CASRRRTGMDSPLHF
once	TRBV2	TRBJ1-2	CASSEAARAQEVNGYTF
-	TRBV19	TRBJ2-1	CASSTGLGLAGWGYNEQFF
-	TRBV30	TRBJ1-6	CAWTGIRSGSPLHF
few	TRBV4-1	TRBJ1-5	CASSQDPTGYQPQHF
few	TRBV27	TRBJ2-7	CASSGQDPLSLYEQYF
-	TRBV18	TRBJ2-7	CASSPQPGGYEQYF
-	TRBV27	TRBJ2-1	CASSFWASGESYNEQFF
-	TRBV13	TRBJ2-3	CASSATGLAGRDTQYF
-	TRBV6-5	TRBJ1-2	CASSYGGQGNYGYTF
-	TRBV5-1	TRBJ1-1	CASSLVGGDTEAFF
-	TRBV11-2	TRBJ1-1	CASSLQPSSRGAFF
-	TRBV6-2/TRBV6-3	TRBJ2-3	CASSHPGQGTSGATDTQYF
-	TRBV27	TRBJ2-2	CASSLFIGGGAYTGELFF
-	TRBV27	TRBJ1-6	CASSHRSDRGRTSPLHF
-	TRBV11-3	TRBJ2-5	CASSFEGQGQETQYF
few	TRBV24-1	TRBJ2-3	CATSDSVGAGDTQYF
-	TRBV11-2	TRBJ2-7	CASSTGQGFSYEQYF
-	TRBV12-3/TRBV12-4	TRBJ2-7	CASRPGHYEQYF
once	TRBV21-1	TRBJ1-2	CASSKVSRREGTRPNYGYTF
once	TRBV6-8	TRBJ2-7	CASEGYEQYF
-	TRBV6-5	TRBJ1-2	CASSTNAGYGYTF
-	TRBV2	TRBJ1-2	CASHPGGYGYTF
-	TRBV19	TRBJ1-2	CASSIFGTGGAGYGYTF
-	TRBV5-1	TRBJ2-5	CASSLGQGGQTQYF
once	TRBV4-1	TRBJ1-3	CASSQERGAGNTIYF
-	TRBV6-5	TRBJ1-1	CASRFPGAANTEAFF
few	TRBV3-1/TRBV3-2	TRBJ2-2	CASRLQVAGELFF
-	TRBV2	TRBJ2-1	CASRGGLAGDEQFF
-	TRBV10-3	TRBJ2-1	CAISESASGLRDEQFF
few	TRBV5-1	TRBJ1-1	CASSFTGGASAEAFF
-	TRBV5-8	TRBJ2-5	CASSFDRGQQTQYF
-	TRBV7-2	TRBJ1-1	CASSYRYRGRDTEAFF
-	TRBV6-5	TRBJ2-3	CASSYSSVADTQYF
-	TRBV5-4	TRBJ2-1	CASSLRQGAGNEQFF
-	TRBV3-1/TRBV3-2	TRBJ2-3	CASSPRDGADTQYF
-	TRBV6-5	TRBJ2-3	CASREQGTDTQYF
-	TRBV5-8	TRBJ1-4	CASSFFRGQFTNEKLFF
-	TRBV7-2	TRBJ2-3	CASSLAWDTQYF
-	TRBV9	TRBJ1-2	CASSASGTDANYGYTF
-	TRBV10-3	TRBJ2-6	CALGRGTGQNSGANVLTF
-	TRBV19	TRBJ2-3	CASRPSTTAGYTDTQYF